Presented here are 28 T cell receptor beta chains from one specimen sequenced in a study of shared clonotypes between healthy human individuals. Profiling relied on immunoSEQ multiplex PCR, and the TCRdb table lists in-frame clones only, not all of them. The data show 2 million to 3 million clones, just over 90% seen once. Sample: naive CD4+ T cells sorted from blood. Subset noted: CD45RA+ positively selected. These receptors were taken from a man aged 18 to 30 in good health.

CDR3 residues: CASSPTSGVVDTQYF. The CDR3 nucleotides read TGCGCCAGCAGCCCGACTAGCGGGGTTGTAGATACGCAGTATTTT. The rearrangement joins TRBV5-1 to TRBJ2-3; TRBD2 aligns across 11 bases. V was pared by 4 bases and J by 5 bases, with 6 bases of the junction left unmatched. Germline V CDR1 and CDR2: SGHRS, YFSETQ. CDR3 length: 15 amino acids.

The chain carries TRBV18 and TRBJ2-6; TRBD1 might be the D (5 bases). The CDR3 is 16 amino acids. Germline CDR1 reads KGHSH; CDR2 reads LQKENI. Trimming removed 5 bases from V and 4 bases from J, with 15 bases in between. The CDR3 coding sequence is TGTGCCAGCTCATCAACTCAAGGGGCAGGGGCCAACGTCCTGACTTTC. Its translation is CASSSTQGAGANVLTF.

This CDR3 reads CASSQGLAKETQYF. As DNA, the CDR3 is TGTGCCAGCAGCCAAGGACTAGCCAAAGAGACCCAGTACTTC. The V call is TRBV7-2, the J call TRBJ2-5; 8 bases are shared with TRBD2. CDR1 and CDR2 from the germline V gene are SGHTA and FQGNSA. V lost 5 bases, J lost 3 bases, and 5 bases stayed unmatched. The CDR3 length is 14 residues.

The rearrangement joins TRBV7-3 to TRBJ2-7; TRBD2 matches at 10 bases. CDR3 length equals 15 residues. CDR1 and CDR2 (germline): SGHTA, FQGTGA. Germline trimming cut 1 base from V and 2 bases from J; bases unmatched to any gene: 2. The CDR3: CASSLNSGGAYEQYF. CDR3 nucleotides: TGTGCCAGCAGCTTAAACAGCGGGGGGGCCTACGAGCAGTACTTC.

The chain carries TRBV18 and TRBJ1-1; perhaps TRBD1 as D (6 bases). Trimming removed 6 bases from V and 3 bases from J, with 14 bases in between. Germline CDR1 is KGHSH and CDR2 is LQKENI. The CDR3 has 14 amino acids. The CDR3 reads CASSLGGLYTEAFF. DNA of the CDR3: TGTGCCAGCTCTCTAGGGGGGCTGTACACTGAAGCTTTCTTT.

The rearrangement links TRBV5-1 to TRBJ2-5; D ambiguous. The length of the CDR3 is 13 residues. Germline CDR1 SGHRS, CDR2 YFSETQ. V lost 4 bases and J lost 5, with 12 bases in between. CDR3 region: CASSQQMLETQYF. CDR3 DNA: TGCGCCAGCAGCCAGCAAATGTTGGAGACCCAGTACTTC.

The rearrangement links TRBV6-5 to TRBJ1-6; TRBD1 is a possible D gene (6 bases). This CDR3 has 16 residues. Looked up from germline, CDR1 is MNHEY and CDR2 is SVGAGI. Trimming removed 2 bases at V and 7 bases at J, with 15 bases between. CDR3 sequence (DNA): TGTGCCAGCAGTTACACCCCGCAGGGGACGAATTCACCCCTCCACTTT. Protein: CASSYTPQGTNSPLHF.

As to this clone: Other DNA sequences of this sample code for an identical CDR3. Here the CDR3 reads CASSSGTSYEQYF. The CDR3 bases are TGCGCCAGCAGCTCCGGAACCTCCTACGAGCAGTACTTC. This chain links TRBV5-1 with TRBJ2-7; D is undetermined. V lost 3 bases to trimming and J lost 0 bases, with 7 bases between them. The CDR3 totals 13 residues. The V gene's germline CDR1 is SGHRS and CDR2 YFSETQ.

Note on this clone: Other DNA sequences in the same sample also yield this CDR3. The CDR3 protein is CASSSRQGGGELFF. DNA of the CDR3: TGCGCCAGCAGCTCCAGACAGGGTGGAGGGGAGCTGTTTTTT. The chain recombines TRBV5-1 with TRBJ2-2; 7 bases agree with TRBD1. Germline V gene data show CDR1 as SGHRS and CDR2 as YFSETQ. Unmatched junction bases numbered 7, after V lost 3 bases and J lost 8 bases. The CDR3 spans 14 residues. Full variable domain (missing parts from reference TRBV5-1 and TRBJ2-2): KAGVTQTPRYLIKTRGQQVTLSCSPISGHRSVSWYQQTPGQGLQFLFEYFSETQRNKGNFPGRFSGRQFSNSRSEMNVSTLELGDSALYLCASSSRQGGGELFFGEGSRLTVL.

V gene TRBV11-2 combines with J gene TRBJ1-5, with 8 positions matching TRBD1. The CDR3 is 17 residues long. The V and J ends lost 0 bases and 2 bases, in that order; junction bases with no gene match: 6. The germline CDR1 and CDR2 sequences are SGHAT and FQNNGV. The CDR3 loop reads CASSLDGAGGGNQPQHF. The CDR3 DNA is TGTGCCAGCAGCTTAGATGGGGCAGGGGGCGGCAATCAGCCCCAGCATTTT.

The V and J genes are TRBV29-1 and TRBJ2-5; no clear D. Germline CDR1 and CDR2: SQVTM and ANQGSEA. Deletions cut 2 bases from V and 3 bases from J, with 7 bases between. CDR3 length: 12 amino acids. The CDR3 nucleotides are TGCAGCGTTGAAAGGCAGGAAGAGACCCAGTACTTC. Translated, it gives CSVERQEETQYF.

The chain joins TRBV29-1 to TRBJ1-1; D remains unclear. Trimming shortened V by 8 bases and J by 2 bases, and 12 bases separated the two germline ends. From germline, CDR1 is SQVTM and CDR2 ANQGSEA. The CDR3 consists of 12 residues. CDR3 coding DNA: TGCAGCTCCCGCAGAGGAAACACTGAAGCTTTCTTT. Its protein product is CSSRRGNTEAFF.

The V gene is TRBV19, the J gene TRBJ1-6, with 10 bases lining up with TRBD1. Germline trimming cut 5 bases from V and 6 bases from J; bases unmatched to any gene: 4. CDR3 length: 15 residues. Germline V CDR1 and CDR2: LNHDA, SQIVND (reference sequence). CDR3 residues: CASSAGTGANSPLHF. The CDR3 nucleotides read TGTGCCAGTAGTGCAGGGACAGGGGCTAATTCACCCCTCCACTTT.

The chain uses TRBV12-5 and TRBJ2-2; D uncertain. The CDR3 runs to 15 residues. The ends were cut back, 1 base at V and 0 bases at J, with 6 bases in the middle. CDR1 LGHNT and CDR2 FRNRAP come from the germline V gene. For the CDR3, the DNA is TGTGCTAGTGGTTTGGGGGAAACGAACACCGGGGAGCTGTTTTTT. Translated, it gives CASGLGETNTGELFF. Using reference TRBV12-5 and TRBJ2-2 for the parts outside the CDR3, the full variable domain is DARVTQTPRHKVTEMGQEVTMRCQPILGHNTVFWYRQTMMQGLELLAYFRNRAPLDDSGMPKDRFSAEMPDATLATLKIQPSEPRDSAVYFCASGLGETNTGELFFGEGSRLTVL.

The sample holds one count of this clone. The chain couples TRBV7-6 to TRBJ2-5; D is possibly TRBD1 (6 bases). This CDR3 contains 16 residues. The V gene's germline CDR1 is SGHVS and CDR2 FNYEAQ. Trimming stripped 1 base from V and 2 bases from J, with 14 bases between. Here the CDR3 DNA reads TGTGCCAGCAGCTTAGTCCCGGGACATGCACAAGAGACCCAGTACTTC. This sequence encodes CASSLVPGHAQETQYF.

This clone was seen a handful of times. This rearrangement joins TRBV4-1 to TRBJ2-7, with a tentative D call TRBD2 (5 bases). Trimming took off 3 bases at V and 1 base at J, with 13 bases between the two ends. CDR3 length: 15 residues. In germline, CDR1 is MGHRA, CDR2 YSYEKL. The CDR3 sequence: CASSHADLGSYEQYF. DNA for the CDR3: TGCGCCAGCAGCCACGCGGACTTGGGTTCCTACGAGCAGTACTTC.

The chain has TRBV27 and TRBJ2-7; D perhaps matches TRBD1 (6 bases). The CDR3 totals 12 residues. Deletions cut 5 bases from V and 4 bases from J, with 9 bases between. CDR1 and CDR2 (germline): MNHEY, SMNVEV (reference sequence). Here the CDR3 DNA reads TGTGCCAGCAGTATACAGGGATACGAGCAGTACTTC. Its translation: CASSIQGYEQYF.

This clone was recorded once. Other DNA sequences in this sample translate to the same CDR3. V and J are TRBV5-4 and TRBJ2-5; a possible D gene is TRBD2 (5 bases). Trimming shortened V by 4 bases and J by 2 bases, and 12 bases separated the two germline ends. Germline V CDR1 and CDR2: SGHNT, YYREEE (reference sequence). This CDR3 region has 14 residues. In nucleotides, the CDR3 is TGTGCCAGCAGCCCTGGAGGCCTGCAAGAGACCCAGTACTTC. This codes for CASSPGGLQETQYF.

This clone was observed a single time. This sample includes further DNA sequences coding for the same CDR3. The chain is built from TRBV10-3 and TRBJ1-1; TRBD1 agrees at 8 bases. CDR1 is ENHRY, CDR2 SYGVKD, per germline. The CDR3 is 13 residues long. Unmatched junction bases numbered 2, after V lost 4 bases and J lost 4 bases. Here the CDR3 DNA reads TGTGCCATCAGTGCAACAGGGGGCACTGAAGCTTTCTTT. This encodes CAISATGGTEAFF.

Details on this clone: The sample carries other DNA sequences with the same CDR3. The V and J genes are TRBV18 and TRBJ2-7; D is possibly TRBD2 (6 bases). V lost 3 bases and J 2 bases, leaving 8 bases between the germline ends. CDR3 size: 13 residues. CDR1 KGHSH and CDR2 LQKENI come from the germline V gene. Written as DNA, the CDR3 is TGTGCCAGCTCACCGGGAGGACCCTACGAGCAGTACTTC. This translates into CASSPGGPYEQYF. The variable domain in full, completed from reference TRBV18 and TRBJ2-7, reads NAGVMQNPRHLVRRRGQEARLRCSPMKGHSHVYWYRQLPEEGLKFMVYLQKENIIDESGMPKERFSAEFPKEGPSILRIQQVVRGDSAAYFCASSPGGPYEQYFGPGTRLTVT.

V gene TRBV5-5 combines with J gene TRBJ1-1; the D is unclear. The germline gives CDR1 SGHKS, CDR2 YYEKEE (reference sequence). Deletions cut 0 bases from V and 1 base from J, with 4 bases between. This CDR3 has 13 amino acids. The CDR3 DNA follows: TGTGCCAGCAGCTTGGCCGCGAACACTGAAGCTTTCTTT. Translated, it gives CASSLAANTEAFF.

The J gene is TRBJ1-4, the V gene TRBV25-1, with D unclear. The germline V and J ends were trimmed by 3 bases and 0 bases, with 8 bases remaining between them. CDR3 size: 15 residues. Germline CDR1 MGHDK, CDR2 SYGVNS. CDR3 DNA: TGTGCCAGCAGTGACCTGGGGACAACTAATGAAAAACTGTTTTTT. Translating it yields CASSDLGTTNEKLFF.

This sequence joins TRBV5-5 and TRBJ1-1; D is undetermined. Germline CDR1 SGHKS, CDR2 YYEKEE (reference sequence). This CDR3 has 14 amino acids. The germline V and J ends were trimmed by 2 bases and 0 bases, with 8 bases remaining between them. The CDR3 DNA reads as TGTGCCAGCAGCTTCGCAGGCATGAACACTGAAGCTTTCTTT. It is translated as CASSFAGMNTEAFF.

The J gene is TRBJ2-7, the V gene TRBV5-1; the D gene is possibly TRBD2 (6 bases). CDR1 SGHRS and CDR2 YFSETQ come from the germline V gene. Trimming took 0 bases from V and 0 from J, leaving 10 bases between them. The CDR3 totals 15 residues. This chain's CDR3 is CASSLDSGYSYEQYF. In nucleotides, the CDR3 is TGCGCCAGCAGCTTGGATAGCGGTTACTCCTACGAGCAGTACTTC.

Worth noting for this clone: The same CDR3 arises from other DNA sequences in this sample as well. This chain links TRBV18 with TRBJ2-5; 7 bases line up with TRBD1. The CDR3 is 14 residues long. Germline values: CDR1 KGHSH, CDR2 LQKENI. V was pared by 3 bases and J by 3 bases, with 4 bases of the junction left unmatched. The CDR3 loop is CASSPIGTEETQYF. The CDR3 DNA follows: TGTGCCAGCTCACCGATCGGGACAGAAGAGACCCAGTACTTC.

The table lists this clone with a few counts. This chain connects TRBV6-5 to TRBJ1-6; D is perhaps TRBD1 (6 bases). Germline V CDR1 and CDR2: MNHEY, SVGAGI. V lost 8 bases, J lost 7 bases, and 15 bases lay in between. The CDR3 runs 14 residues. CDR3 amino acids: CASGHREANSPLHF. The CDR3 DNA is TGTGCCAGCGGCCACAGGGAGGCCAATTCACCCCTCCACTTT.

This rearrangement joins TRBV28 to TRBJ1-5, with D perhaps TRBD1 (6 bases). Trimming left V 6 bases short and J 0 bases short, with 18 bases between. Germline V gene lookup returns CDR1 MDHEN and CDR2 SYDVKM. This CDR3 has 17 residues. This CDR3 is CASSLSTGSYSNQPQHF. Here the CDR3 DNA reads TGTGCCAGCAGCCTATCGACAGGATCTTATAGCAATCAGCCCCAGCATTTT.

The gene calls are TRBV5-1 and TRBJ1-2; D ambiguous. The CDR3 is made up of 12 amino acids. Looked up from germline, CDR1 is SGHRS and CDR2 is YFSETQ. Trimming stripped 4 bases from V and 8 bases from J, with 12 bases between. CDR3 in DNA: TGCGCCAGCAGCACCCAGGACCACGGCTACACCTTC. This codes for CASSTQDHGYTF. The full variable domain, completed using reference TRBV5-1 and TRBJ1-2, is KAGVTQTPRYLIKTRGQQVTLSCSPISGHRSVSWYQQTPGQGLQFLFEYFSETQRNKGNFPGRFSGRQFSNSRSEMNVSTLELGDSALYLCASSTQDHGYTFGSGTRLTVV.